A single sample gave rise to the 21 T cell receptor beta chains below, sequenced in a study of shared clonotypes between healthy human individuals. Method: immunoSEQ multiplex PCR; TCRdb's copy keeps in-frame clones and lacks some. Here the sample spans a few million clones, just over 90% being singletons. The material sequenced was naive CD4+ T cells from PBMCs. Subset reported: CD45RA+ positively selected. The source of these receptors is a man aged 18 to 35 in good health. Some clones in this sample may be carry-over from other donors' samples.

The rearrangement links TRBV19 to TRBJ2-1; D is perhaps TRBD2 (5 bases). Trimming took off 5 bases at V and 3 bases at J, with 11 bases between the two ends. This CDR3 spans 14 amino acids. Germline CDR1 LNHDA, CDR2 SQIVND (reference sequence). CDR3 bases: TGTGCCAGTAGTGGTGGGAGAGGCTACAATGAGCAGTTCTTC. Protein: CASSGGRGYNEQFF.

The V gene is TRBV28, the J gene TRBJ2-2; D is undetermined. The CDR3 spans 13 residues. CDR1 MDHEN and CDR2 SYDVKM come from the germline V gene. V was trimmed by 5 bases and J by 7 bases, leaving 11 bases between them. In DNA, the CDR3 is TGTGCCAGCAGTCTCCCTCCTCACGGGGAGCTGTTTTTT. This codes for CASSLPPHGELFF.

This clone appeared a few times. The chain recombines TRBV4-2 with TRBJ2-2; D is perhaps TRBD2 (6 bases). This CDR3 region has 17 residues. The V end was cut by 0 bases, the J end by 0 bases, with 11 bases between. Per the germline V gene, CDR1 is LGHNA and CDR2 is YNFKEQ. CDR3 DNA: TGTGCCAGCAGCCAAGAGGAGGCTAGCGCGAACACCGGGGAGCTGTTTTTT. This encodes CASSQEEASANTGELFF.

The chain employs TRBV29-1 and TRBJ2-1, with D possibly matching TRBD2 (5 bases). The germline V gene encodes CDR1 SQVTM and CDR2 ANQGSEA. V gave up 6 bases and J gave up 7 bases, with 19 bases separating them. The CDR3 is made up of 14 amino acids. The CDR3 loop is CSVEKTTMGNEQFF. The CDR3 coding sequence is TGCAGCGTGGAAAAGACTACCATGGGGAATGAGCAGTTCTTC.

This clone has a single count. The J gene is TRBJ2-1, the V gene TRBV11-2, with D perhaps assigned TRBD1 or TRBD2 (5 bases each). Germline V CDR1 and CDR2: SGHAT, FQNNGV. V dropped 5 bases and J dropped 1 base, with 15 bases sitting between them. CDR3 size: 16 residues. The CDR3 spells CASSPPGTGSYNEQFF. The CDR3 DNA is TGTGCCAGCAGCCCCCCCGGGACGGGGTCCTACAATGAGCAGTTCTTC.

The rearrangement uses TRBV2 and TRBJ2-5; the D gene is possibly TRBD1 (5 bases). The CDR3 contains 16 residues. The V and J ends lost 5 bases and 5 bases respectively, with 21 bases between them. CDR1 and CDR2 (germline): SNHLY, FYNNEI. CDR3 sequence (DNA): TGTGCCAGCAGTCCCCAAGGGGCTACAGGTCGCGAGACCCAGTACTTC. This encodes CASSPQGATGRETQYF.

This clone has only one observation. This chain uses TRBV28 with TRBJ1-2; unclear D gene. Per the germline V gene, CDR1 is MDHEN and CDR2 is SYDVKM. V was shortened by 6 bases and J by 0 bases, with 20 bases between the two germline ends. There are 17 residues in the CDR3. As DNA, the CDR3 is TGTGCCAGCAGGCCATCGCAGCTGGGCCAATCTAACTATGGCTACACCTTC. This gives the protein CASRPSQLGQSNYGYTF.

This clone was observed a single time. Other DNA variants within this sample encode the same CDR3. The rearrangement uses TRBV5-4 and TRBJ2-5; 8 bases line up with TRBD2. V lost 0 bases to trimming and J lost 5 bases; unmatched junction nucleotides: 0. Germline assignment: CDR1 SGHNT and CDR2 YYREEE (reference sequence). This CDR3 is 13 amino acids long. The CDR3 region is CASSLAGGETQYF. The CDR3 DNA is TGTGCCAGCAGCTTGGCGGGGGGGGAGACCCAGTACTTC.

The rearrangement joins TRBV27 to TRBJ1-5; no firm D call. Germline lookup yields CDR1 MNHEY and CDR2 SMNVEV (reference sequence). This CDR3 has 14 residues. Trimming left V 5 bases short and J 4 bases short, with 12 bases between. The chain's CDR3 is CASSPWARNQPQHF. The CDR3 DNA reads as TGTGCCAGCAGTCCATGGGCTAGGAATCAGCCCCAGCATTTT.

The gene calls are TRBV19 and TRBJ1-5; D is ambiguous. This CDR3 has 15 residues. V lost 6 bases and J lost 3, with 15 bases in between. Per germline, CDR1 LNHDA and CDR2 SQIVND (reference sequence). The CDR3 DNA is TGTGCCAGTAGCCGGGTCGGAATGAACAATCAGCCCCAGCATTTT. This encodes CASSRVGMNNQPQHF.

This chain joins TRBV4-3 and TRBJ2-7; 8 bases are shared with TRBD2. Germline V gene lookup returns CDR1 LGHNA and CDR2 YSLEER. Germline trimming cut 1 base from V and 7 bases from J; bases unmatched to any gene: 9. The CDR3 sequence is 15 residues long. The CDR3 DNA sequence: TGCGCCAGCAGCCAAGGAGTTGGTTCTAGCGGGGAGCAGTACTTC. Its protein product is CASSQGVGSSGEQYF.

V is TRBV5-1 and J is TRBJ2-7; 12 nucleotides line up with TRBD2. The CDR3 has 15 residues. V trimming: 4 bases; J trimming: 5 bases; junction bases outside the gene matches: 7. Germline assignment: CDR1 SGHRS and CDR2 YFSETQ. The CDR3 reads CASSLLAGGGDEQYF. In DNA, the CDR3 is TGCGCCAGCAGCCTCCTAGCGGGAGGGGGGGACGAGCAGTACTTC.

The V gene is TRBV7-9, the J gene TRBJ1-3, with D hard to call. The V and J ends lost 3 bases and 0 bases respectively, with 9 bases between them. This CDR3 has 15 residues. In germline, CDR1 is SEHNR, CDR2 FQNEAQ (reference sequence). This CDR3 reads CASSFMGDSGNTIYF. For the CDR3, the DNA is TGTGCCAGCAGCTTCATGGGCGACTCTGGAAACACCATATATTTT. Using reference TRBV7-9 and TRBJ1-3 for the parts outside the CDR3, the full variable domain is DTGVSQNPRHKITKRGQNVTFRCDPISEHNRLYWYRQTLGQGPEFLTYFQNEAQLEKSRLLSDRFSAERPKGSFSTLEIQRTEQGDSAMYLCASSFMGDSGNTIYFGEGSWLTVV.

This clone was observed a single time. The genes are TRBV6-4 and TRBJ2-7; unclear D gene. V was pared by 7 bases and J by 5 bases, with 15 bases between. The CDR3 runs to 13 residues. Germline loops: CDR1 MRHNA, CDR2 SNTAGT. CDR3 sequence: CASIPPRSDEQYF. The DNA for the CDR3 is TGTGCCAGCATTCCCCCTCGGTCAGACGAGCAGTACTTC.

The chain joins TRBV28 to TRBJ2-1; no clear D gene. V was pared by 6 bases and J by 0 bases, with 9 bases between. The CDR3 consists of 14 residues. Looked up from germline, CDR1 is MDHEN and CDR2 is SYDVKM. The CDR3 DNA follows: TGTGCCAGCAGCCCCACACACTCCTACAATGAGCAGTTCTTC. It translates to CASSPTHSYNEQFF.

The chain links TRBV28 to TRBJ2-7; either TRBD1 or TRBD2 may fit D (5 bases each). The germline gives CDR1 MDHEN, CDR2 SYDVKM. V gave up 5 bases and J gave up 2 bases, with 19 bases separating them. The CDR3 contains 16 residues. The CDR3 loop reads CASSPPRDLIPYEQYF. In DNA form, the CDR3 reads TGTGCCAGCAGTCCTCCCCGGGACCTCATACCCTACGAGCAGTACTTC.

The chain uses TRBV30 and TRBJ2-5; possibly TRBD2 for D (6 bases). TRBJ2-7 matches the DNA end more closely, so the J call is doubtful. This CDR3 is built from 13 residues. Germline V gene data show CDR1 as GTSNPN and CDR2 as SVGIG (reference sequence). The CDR3 protein is CAWSGGGTYEQYF. CDR3 sequence (DNA): TGTGCCTGGAGTGGGGGCGGGACCTACGAGCAGTACTTC.

This clone showed up just once. The CDR3 spells CASSLGYGTDSYEQYF. The CDR3 region has the DNA TGCGCCAGCAGCTTGGGATACGGGACGGACTCCTACGAGCAGTACTTC. The chain carries TRBV5-1 and TRBJ2-7, with D perhaps given as TRBD1 or TRBD2 (5 bases each). This CDR3 comprises 16 residues. With 0 bases removed from V and 0 bases from J, the gap between germline ends came to 13 bases. Germline CDR1 SGHRS, CDR2 YFSETQ.

The V call is TRBV7-3, the J call TRBJ1-1; D not certain. The length of the CDR3 is 13 residues. The V end was cut by 4 bases, the J end by 11 bases, with 17 bases between. Germline CDR1 and CDR2: SGHTA and FQGTGA. CDR3 residues: CASSSPASGSAFF. The DNA for the CDR3 is TGTGCCAGCAGCTCACCGGCGTCGGGGTCGGCTTTCTTT.

The chain joins TRBV28 to TRBJ2-7; 11 bases are shared with TRBD1. J lost 2 bases, V lost 6 bases, and 12 bases had no gene match. The CDR3 sequence is 17 residues long. Per the germline V gene, CDR1 is MDHEN and CDR2 is SYDVKM. The CDR3 nucleotides read TGTGCCAGCAGCTCGGACAGGGGGCATAGGAGCCCCTACGAGCAGTACTTC. Amino acids: CASSSDRGHRSPYEQYF.

This clone was seen just once. This sample also contains other DNA sequences that code for the same CDR3. The rearrangement joins TRBV5-1 to TRBJ1-4; no reliable D call. Germline CDR1 and CDR2: SGHRS and YFSETQ. V was cut by 4 bases and J by 0 bases, with 10 bases left in between. The CDR3 totals 15 residues. In DNA, the CDR3 is TGCGCCAGCAGCCTAGGATCCGCAACTAATGAAAAACTGTTTTTT. Residues: CASSLGSATNEKLFF.